The clone carrying this T cell receptor (beta chain) was seen a few times. This specimen belongs to a study of blood T cell repertoires in COVID-19. Study information: Acute and convalescent COVID-19 specimens originated in the United States, Italy and Spain. T cells, B-cell-depleted T cells, or PBMCs supplied cDNA or gDNA.

In the original workflow: How many nucleated cells were present was estimated from reference gene primer amplification. Assay: immunoSEQ multiplex PCR; the TCRdb copy retains only in-frame clones and omits some. V, J and clone size reflect that table, while D and trimming were determined from the DNA. Of 90,000 to 110,000 clones listed, around four fifths are singletons. The ends lost 5 bases at V and 1 base at J; junction bases unmatched: 9. The CDR3 spans 16 residues. Germline V gives CDR1 SEHNR, CDR2 FQNEAQ (reference sequence). Sequenced input: peripheral blood. The clonotype was recovered from a woman aged 65 to 85 with acute or convalescent COVID-19. This chain uses TRBV7-9 with TRBJ2-7; 9 nucleotides match TRBD1. The DNA of the CDR3 is TGTGCCAGCAGCCTATCCGGGACAGGGCTGTCCTACGAGCAGTACTTC. This codes for CASSLSGTGLSYEQYF. The variable domain in full, with the rest retrieved from reference TRBV7-9 and TRBJ2-7, is DTGVSQNPRHKITKRGQNVTFRCDPISEHNRLYWYRQTLGQGPEFLTYFQNEAQLEKSRLLSDRFSAERPKGSFSTLEIQRTEQGDSAMYLCASSLSGTGLSYEQYFGPGTRLTVT.